The 27 T cell receptor beta chains below all came from one sample that was sequenced in a study of T cell changes during pregnancy in multiple sclerosis. TCRdb keeps only in-frame clones here, not all; method: immunoSEQ multiplex PCR. This table has around 83,000 clones, around 90% appearing once. This specimen consisted of CD4+ T cells from peripheral blood mononuclear cells, obtained in the second trimester of pregnancy. These receptors all come from a female donor with multiple sclerosis, enrolled in a pregnancy study.

This clone showed up just a few times. The chain is built from TRBV6-4 and TRBJ1-2; 7 bases are a match to TRBD1. CDR3 length equals 14 residues. V was clipped by 6 bases and J by 2 bases; unmatched bases: 6. The V gene's germline CDR1 is MRHNA and CDR2 SNTAGT. CDR3 in DNA: TGTGCCAGCAGACTTACACAGGGGAACTATGGCTACACCTTC. Translation: CASRLTQGNYGYTF.

The rearrangement links TRBV5-1 to TRBJ2-2, with 9 bases identical to TRBD1. This CDR3 region has 15 residues. Germline CDR1 reads SGHRS; CDR2 reads YFSETQ. The V gene end was trimmed by 2 bases and the J gene end by 8 bases; junction bases not matched to a gene: 7. CDR3 in DNA: TGCGCCAGCAGCTTACCGGGACAGGGTACTGGGGAGCTGTTTTTT. This gives the protein CASSLPGQGTGELFF.

The V and J genes are TRBV6-5 and TRBJ2-3, with D possibly TRBD2 on 6 matching bases. The CDR3 is made up of 16 amino acids. Trimming took 3 bases from V and 1 from J, leaving 14 bases between them. Germline V CDR1 and CDR2: MNHEY, SVGAGI. CDR3 nucleotides: TGTGCCAGCAGTTATTACGCGGGGATGGGCACAGATACGCAGTATTTT. Its translation is CASSYYAGMGTDTQYF.

This clone turned up a few times. The genes are TRBV19 and TRBJ2-5; 8 positions match TRBD2. V trimming: 3 bases; J trimming: 0 bases; junction bases outside the gene matches: 6. CDR1 LNHDA and CDR2 SQIVND come from the germline V gene (reference sequence). The length of the CDR3 is 16 residues. CDR3 coding DNA: TGTGCCAGTAGTATGGGGATAGCGGGGTACCAAGAGACCCAGTACTTC. Its protein product is CASSMGIAGYQETQYF.

This chain uses TRBV2 with TRBJ2-7; tentative D call: TRBD1 (5 bases). Trimming cost V 3 bases and J 3 bases, with 12 bases left between them. CDR1 is SNHLY and CDR2 is FYNNEI in the germline V gene. This CDR3 is built from 14 residues. The CDR3 nucleotides are TGTGCCAGCAGTGATTGGACACACTTCTACGAGCAGTACTTC. It encodes CASSDWTHFYEQYF.

The chain has TRBV29-1 and TRBJ1-1; D ambiguous. The CDR3 covers 13 residues. V was cut by 4 bases and J by 0 bases, with 9 bases left in between. CDR1 and CDR2 from the germline V gene are SQVTM and ANQGSEA. CDR3 residues: CSVVRALNTEAFF. CDR3 DNA: TGCAGCGTTGTGAGGGCCTTGAACACTGAAGCTTTCTTT.

The chain is built from TRBV4-3 and TRBJ1-6; 7 bases agree with TRBD1. CDR1 is LGHNA and CDR2 is YSLEER in the germline V gene. This CDR3 comprises 15 residues. Trimming cost V 5 bases and J 7 bases; bases outside gene matches: 8. CDR3: CASSYSGTANSPLHF. The CDR3 DNA reads TGCGCCAGCAGCTACTCCGGGACAGCCAATTCACCCCTCCACTTT.

The chain couples TRBV28 to TRBJ2-3; no clear D gene. This CDR3 has 13 residues. Germline V gives CDR1 MDHEN, CDR2 SYDVKM. V lost 2 bases, J lost 2 bases, and 5 bases lay in between. CDR3 coding DNA: TGTGCCAGCAGTTTAGGCCTCACAGATACGCAGTATTTT. Its protein is CASSLGLTDTQYF.

The chain links TRBV5-1 to TRBJ2-1; 9 bases map to TRBD1. The V segment lost 4 bases and the J segment 7 bases; nucleotides outside the gene matches: 6. Per the germline V gene, CDR1 is SGHRS and CDR2 is YFSETQ. The CDR3 spans 14 residues. The CDR3 reads CASSLGGTGNEQFF. The CDR3 region has the DNA TGCGCCAGCAGCCTGGGCGGGACAGGGAATGAGCAGTTCTTC.

The chain joins TRBV5-4 to TRBJ2-5, with 8 bases matching TRBD1. J was trimmed by 4 bases and V by 3 bases; bases with no gene match: 5. This CDR3 region has 14 residues. Germline V lookup: CDR1 SGHNT, CDR2 YYREEE (reference sequence). The chain's CDR3 is CASSWGTGGETQYF. The DNA for the CDR3 is TGTGCCAGCAGCTGGGGGACAGGAGGAGAGACCCAGTACTTC.

Turning to this clone: Other DNA sequences within the sample encode an identical CDR3. This rearrangement joins TRBV29-1 to TRBJ1-1; D remains ambiguous. The germline CDR1 and CDR2 sequences are SQVTM and ANQGSEA. The CDR3 covers 13 residues. V was cut by 6 bases and J by 0 bases, with 11 bases left in between. This CDR3 is CSVASGLNTEAFF. DNA for the CDR3: TGCAGCGTGGCTTCTGGCCTGAACACTGAAGCTTTCTTT.

The V gene is TRBV19, the J gene TRBJ1-4; 9 nucleotides line up with TRBD1. The J segment lost 7 bases and the V segment lost 7 bases, leaving 4 bases of the junction unmatched. This CDR3 spans 13 amino acids. Germline V gives CDR1 LNHDA, CDR2 SQIVND (reference sequence). The CDR3 DNA is TGTGCCAGTATAGAGACAGGGGGTGAAAAACTGTTTTTT. Protein sequence: CASIETGGEKLFF.

The chain links TRBV6-4 to TRBJ2-3, with 9 bases fitting TRBD2. V shed 7 bases and J 2 bases; nucleotides not matched to a gene: 10. Per germline, CDR1 MRHNA and CDR2 SNTAGT. The CDR3 runs to 16 residues. The CDR3 DNA follows: TGTGCCAGCAATGGCCCTGGCGGGGGGGACACAGATACGCAGTATTTT. This translates into CASNGPGGGDTDTQYF.

V and J are TRBV7-3 and TRBJ2-3; 10 bases align to TRBD1. CDR1 and CDR2 from the germline V gene are SGHTA and FQGTGA. The CDR3 consists of 14 residues. The ends lost 5 bases at V and 4 bases at J; junction bases unmatched: 3. The DNA of the CDR3 is TGTGCCAGCAGCCCCGGGACAGGGGCAGATACGCAGTATTTT. As protein: CASSPGTGADTQYF.

The CDR3 DNA follows: TGTGCCAGCAGTTATGAGGTTGTGAACACTGAAGCTTTCTTT. Protein product: CASSYEVVNTEAFF. The chain is built from TRBV6-6 and TRBJ1-1; D gene ambiguous. Germline CDR1 MNHNY, CDR2 SVGAGI (reference sequence). V was shortened by 3 bases and J by 0 bases, with 8 bases between the two germline ends. CDR3 length equals 14 residues.

V usage is TRBV7-2 and J usage is TRBJ2-7; D not resolved. The germline V and J ends were trimmed by 3 bases and 0 bases, with 9 bases remaining between them. Looked up from germline, CDR1 is SGHTA and CDR2 is FQGNSA. This CDR3 contains 14 residues. The CDR3, as DNA: TGTGCCAGCAGCTTGGGCCCGAGCTCCTACGAGCAGTACTTC. It codes for CASSLGPSSYEQYF.

The rearrangement joins TRBV6-5 to TRBJ2-7; possibly TRBD2 for D (6 bases). CDR1 MNHEY and CDR2 SVGAGI come from the germline V gene. This CDR3 is 13 amino acids long. Trimming took off 6 bases at V and 5 bases at J, with 14 bases between the two ends. This CDR3 is CASSRLRGNEQYF. The CDR3 DNA reads TGTGCCAGCAGCCGCCTGCGGGGAAACGAGCAGTACTTC.

V and J are TRBV6-1 and TRBJ1-5; TRBD1 matches 7 bases. Germline loops: CDR1 MNHNS, CDR2 SASEGT. This CDR3 spans 16 amino acids. Germline trimming cut 4 bases from V and 1 base from J; bases unmatched to any gene: 7. The CDR3 here is CASSASGTASNQPQHF. In nucleotides, the CDR3 is TGTGCCAGCAGTGCATCCGGGACAGCCAGCAATCAGCCCCAGCATTTT.

The chain employs TRBV6-1 and TRBJ1-4; tentative D call: TRBD1 (6 bases). The CDR3 consists of 13 residues. Germline V gene data show CDR1 as MNHNS and CDR2 as SASEGT. The ends were cut back, 6 bases at V and 8 bases at J, with 13 bases in the middle. CDR3 sequence reads: CASRRTAMEKLFF. The CDR3 DNA is TGTGCCAGCAGACGGACAGCGATGGAAAAACTGTTTTTT.

The V gene is TRBV5-3, the J gene TRBJ1-5; a possible D gene is TRBD1 (6 bases). TRBV5-3 is classed as an ORF, of uncertain function. Trimming pared 4 bases from V and 3 bases from J, leaving 20 bases between. CDR3 length: 17 residues. The CDR3 nucleotides are TGTGCCAGAAGCCCGGCTTGGGGGGGCAGTGACAATCAGCCCCAGCATTTT. Translated: CARSPAWGGSDNQPQHF.

The chain joins TRBV5-1 to TRBJ2-7, with D maybe TRBD1 (8 bases). The V gene's germline CDR1 is SGHRS and CDR2 YFSETQ. Trimming removed 4 bases at V and 1 base at J, with 15 bases between. The CDR3 totals 15 residues. The CDR3 DNA is TGCGCCAGCAGCCTCGGGGGGACAGGTTCCTACGAGCAGTACTTC. It yields the protein CASSLGGTGSYEQYF. Full variable domain (rest looked up from reference TRBV5-1 and TRBJ2-7): KAGVTQTPRYLIKTRGQQVTLSCSPISGHRSVSWYQQTPGQGLQFLFEYFSETQRNKGNFPGRFSGRQFSNSRSEMNVSTLELGDSALYLCASSLGGTGSYEQYFGPGTRLTVT.

This rearrangement joins TRBV10-3 to TRBJ2-1; 11 bases are a match to TRBD2. In germline, CDR1 is ENHRY, CDR2 SYGVKD. Losses at the gene ends were 8 bases for V and 5 bases for J; bases not matched to a gene: 5. The CDR3 sequence is 14 residues long. DNA for the CDR3: TGTGCCATCGCACTAGCGGGAGCTCACAATGAGCAGTTCTTC. Its translation is CAIALAGAHNEQFF.

The chain links TRBV7-5 to TRBJ2-5; TRBD2 reflects the table's D call only, with no check against the DNA. TRBV7-5 is recorded as a pseudogene. CDR3 length: 12 amino acids. CDR3 amino acids: CARKAGGETQYF. The DNA of the CDR3 is TGTGCCAGAAAAGCGGGGGGAGAGACCCAGTACTTC.

The chain recombines TRBV7-9 with TRBJ2-5; D gene ambiguous. The CDR3 spans 13 residues. V lost 5 bases to trimming and J lost 2 bases, with 9 bases between them. Germline V gives CDR1 SEHNR, CDR2 FQNEAQ (reference sequence). This CDR3 is CASSPTHQETQYF. CDR3 nucleotide sequence: TGTGCCAGCAGCCCAACACATCAAGAGACCCAGTACTTC.

This chain joins TRBV20-1 and TRBJ2-7; no firm D call. The germline V gene has CDR1 DFQATT and CDR2 SNEGSKA (reference sequence). The CDR3 sequence is 11 residues long. With 6 bases removed from V and 5 bases from J, the gap between germline ends came to 11 bases. The CDR3 is CSATSPDEQYF. In nucleotides, the CDR3 is TGCAGTGCCACCTCCCCGGACGAGCAGTACTTC.

CDR3 DNA sequence: TGTGCCAGCAGTTTATTCCACTACCAAGAGACCCAGTACTTC. It encodes CASSLFHYQETQYF. The chain carries TRBV28 and TRBJ2-5; the D is unclear. The germline V gene has CDR1 MDHEN and CDR2 SYDVKM. This CDR3 has 14 amino acids. The V end was cut by 1 base, the J end by 0 bases, with 6 bases between.

The rearrangement links TRBV5-1 to TRBJ2-7, with TRBD1 identical over 9 bases. Germline trimming cut 4 bases from V and 0 bases from J; bases unmatched to any gene: 14. The CDR3 is made up of 18 amino acids. Germline loops: CDR1 SGHRS, CDR2 YFSETQ. CDR3 nucleotides: TGCGCCAGCAGCACGCAGTCCGGGACAGGGTCTAGCTCCTACGAGCAGTACTTC. This translates into CASSTQSGTGSSSYEQYF.